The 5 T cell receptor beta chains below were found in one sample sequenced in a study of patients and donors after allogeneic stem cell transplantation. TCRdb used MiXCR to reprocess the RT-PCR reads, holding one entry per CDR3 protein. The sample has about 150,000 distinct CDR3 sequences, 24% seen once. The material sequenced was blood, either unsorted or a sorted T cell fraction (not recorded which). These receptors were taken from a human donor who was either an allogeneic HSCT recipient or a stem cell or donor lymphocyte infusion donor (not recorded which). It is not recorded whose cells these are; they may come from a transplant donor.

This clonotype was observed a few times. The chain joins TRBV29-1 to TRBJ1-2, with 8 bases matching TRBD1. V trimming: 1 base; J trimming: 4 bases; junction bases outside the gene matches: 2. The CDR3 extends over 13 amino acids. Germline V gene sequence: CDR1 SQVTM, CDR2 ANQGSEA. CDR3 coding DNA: TGCAGCGTTGAAGGACAGGGGAGCTATGGCTACACCTTC. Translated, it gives CSVEGQGSYGYTF.

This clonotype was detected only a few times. The CDR3, as DNA: TGTGCCAGCATCTTAAGGGAGCAGGATGAGCAGTTCTTC. This encodes CASILREQDEQFF. The genes are TRBV12-3 or TRBV12-4 and TRBJ2-1; a weak D match, TRBD2 (5 bases). Trimming left V 7 bases short and J 8 bases short, with 15 bases between. The CDR3 contains 13 residues.

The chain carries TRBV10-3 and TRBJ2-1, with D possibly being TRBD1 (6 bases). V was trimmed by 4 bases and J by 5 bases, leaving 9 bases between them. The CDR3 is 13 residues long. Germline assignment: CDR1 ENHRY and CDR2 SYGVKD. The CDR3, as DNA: TGTGCCATCAGTGTATGGACAGACAATGAGCAGTTCTTC. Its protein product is CAISVWTDNEQFF.

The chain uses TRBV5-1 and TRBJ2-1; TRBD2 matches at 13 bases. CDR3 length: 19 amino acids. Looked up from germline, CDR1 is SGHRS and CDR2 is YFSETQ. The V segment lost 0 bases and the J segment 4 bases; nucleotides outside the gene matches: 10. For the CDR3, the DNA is TGCGCCAGCAGCTTGGGGGGACTAGCGGGATTAAGGTCTTACAATGAGCAGTTCTTC. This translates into CASSLGGLAGLRSYNEQFF.

The DNA of the CDR3 is TGTGCCTGGAGAGCAGGACAGGGGAACACCGGGGAGCTGTTTTTT. It encodes CAWRAGQGNTGELFF. This chain joins TRBV30 and TRBJ2-2; 8 nucleotides match TRBD1. CDR3 length: 15 residues. Germline V CDR1 and CDR2: GTSNPN, SVGIG (reference sequence). With V trimmed by 3 bases and J by 1 base, 4 bases remained unmatched. The whole variable domain, remainder taken from reference TRBV30 and TRBJ2-2, is SQTIHQWPATLVQPVGSPLSLECTVEGTSNPNLYWYRQAAGRGLQLLFYSVGIGQISSEVPQNLSASRPQDRQFILSSKKLLLSDSGFYLCAWRAGQGNTGELFFGEGSRLTVL.